The clone carrying this T cell receptor (beta chain) was counted once. The assay was immunoSEQ multiplex PCR, and TCRdb's table has in-frame clones only and misses some. The sample yields roughly 80,000 clones, 83% seen once. The data derive from a study of blood T cell repertoires in COVID-19. The CDR3 spans 15 residues. The germline V gene encodes CDR1 LNHDA and CDR2 SQIVND (reference sequence). V lost 6 bases to trimming and J lost 1 base, with 15 bases between them. This rearrangement joins TRBV19 to TRBJ2-5; a weak D match, TRBD1 (5 bases). Input material: peripheral blood. The TCR comes from a woman older than 75 with acute or convalescent COVID-19. In nucleotides, the CDR3 is TGTGCCAGTAGCCCCCGACAGACCGGCCAAGAGACCCAGTACTTC. It encodes CASSPRQTGQETQYF.